This T cell receptor beta chain was observed in a study of blood T cell repertoires in COVID-19. Study overall: Acute-phase and convalescent COVID-19 samples originated in the United States, Italy and Spain. Sources were T cells, B-cell-depleted T cells, or PBMCs; the material itself was cDNA or gDNA.

Trimming shortened V by 7 bases and J by 0 bases, and 11 bases separated the two germline ends. The CDR3 runs 15 residues. CDR1 KGHDR and CDR2 SFDVKD come from the germline V gene. TCRdb keeps only in-frame clones here, not all; method: immunoSEQ multiplex PCR. The sample includes 150,000 or so clones, 65% to 85% of them seen just once. The chain links TRBV24-1 to TRBJ2-2; perhaps TRBD1 as D (6 bases). The material sequenced was peripheral blood. This clonotype originated in a man aged 55 to 70 with active or convalescent COVID-19. The CDR3 nucleotides are TGTGCCACCAGCAGGGACACCTCGAACACCGGGGAGCTGTTTTTT. Translated, it gives CATSRDTSNTGELFF.